This T cell receptor (beta chain) originates from a study of CD8+CD57+ T cells in acquired aplastic anemia (dated by TCRdb to the late 2010s). For the study in its entirety: A mean of roughly 3.2 ug of DNA, ranging from roughly 0.18 to 30 ug, was extracted from sorted CD4+ and CD8+ cells. CD8+CD57+ expansion was defined as frequency above the mean frequency observed in healthy subjects. What the study reported, not specific to this receptor: About 30 CD8+ CDR3 sequences were found in both patients and controls but appeared to be highly expressed in patients and within the immunodominant clones of the patients. Patients and healthy controls showed no significant difference in CD8+ Simpson's diversity (P=0.060).

Trimming removed 6 bases from V and 4 bases from J; the gene matches leave 8 bases unexplained. The CDR3 contains 13 residues, cysteine and phenylalanine counted. Left in the record is the CDR3 DNA by itself, 39 bases read in frame from the first base. The germline V gene provides CDR1 SQVTM and CDR2 ANQGSEA. TCR beta VDJ combination and CDR3 sequence profiling used genomic DNA as the template. An Illumina HiSeq 2000 was used for TCR repertoire sequencing. The authors processed their data as follows. TRBV/TRBJ rearrangement plots, CDR3 size and DJ length profiles, and Simpson's diversity index were used to evaluate the repertoires. Whichever DNA sequence was most abundant in the deep sequencing data was defined as the immunodominant clone. CDR3 amino acid sequences were screened for sharing across subjects and were compared with published repertoires and the VDJdb database. The public reads were quality trimmed at Q25 with fastp and then assembled into clones with MiXCR by TCRdb, keeping productive beta chains. CDR3 protein duplicates are merged, each entry listing the most common genes and DNA. The V and J calls were determined by TCRdb, not by the authors. This sample gives some 170,000 distinct CDR3 sequences in total; roughly 65% of them show up just once. The ten top clones hold approximately 46% of the sample.

Comment on this clonotype: The antigen this receptor binds is unknown. Per-base qualities were not stored, and no clone one base away is much larger.

Expansion of CD8+CD57+ cells had been shown by flow cytometry in the patients chosen for sequencing. Severe acquired aplastic anemia was diagnosed in all patients according to International Study of Aplastic Anemia and Agranulocytosis and Camitta criteria. Patients had received no therapy at the time of blood sampling. In the study, sorted CD4+ and CD8+ blood T cells from patients with severe aplastic anemia and from healthy subjects underwent deep sequencing of TCR repertoires. In the USA, patient enrollment took place under clinicaltrials.gov protocols 00001620, 01623167, 00001397, 00071045, 00081523 and 00961064. Ficoll-Paque density gradient centrifugation was used to isolate peripheral blood mononuclear cells. Before DNA extraction, CD4+ and CD8+ T cells were sorted with FACS or magnetic beads.

This clonotype was sampled from a human donor with aplastic anemia. Sequenced input: sorted CD4+, CD8+, or CD8+CD57+ T cells (not recorded which) from PBMCs. The sequence joins TRBV29-1 to TRBJ1-1; 7 of the junction bases match TRBD1. CDR3 reads: CSVPPGGVTEAFF. The nucleotides read TGCAGCGTCCCTCCAGGGGGAGTCACTGAAGCTTTCTTT.